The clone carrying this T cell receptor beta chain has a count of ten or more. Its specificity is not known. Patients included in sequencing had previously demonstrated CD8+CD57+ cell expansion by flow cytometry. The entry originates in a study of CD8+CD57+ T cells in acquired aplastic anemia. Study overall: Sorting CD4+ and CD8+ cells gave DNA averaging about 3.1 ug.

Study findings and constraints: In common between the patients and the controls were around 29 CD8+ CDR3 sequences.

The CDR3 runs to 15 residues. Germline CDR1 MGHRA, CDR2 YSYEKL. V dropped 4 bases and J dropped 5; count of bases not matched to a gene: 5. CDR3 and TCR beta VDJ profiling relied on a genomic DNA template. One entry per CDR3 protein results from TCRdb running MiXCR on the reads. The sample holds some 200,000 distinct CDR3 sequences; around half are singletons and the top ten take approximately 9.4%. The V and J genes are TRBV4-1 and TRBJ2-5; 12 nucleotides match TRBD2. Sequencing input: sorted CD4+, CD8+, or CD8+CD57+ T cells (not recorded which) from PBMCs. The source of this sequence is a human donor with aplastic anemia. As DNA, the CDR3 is TGCGCCAGCAGCCCCTGGCTAGCGGGAGGGGAGACCCAGTACTTC. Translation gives CASSPWLAGGETQYF.